This T cell receptor (beta chain) stems from a study of blood T cell repertoires in COVID-19 (dated by TCRdb to the early 2020s). About the investigation overall: The collaborator samples originated in the United States, Italy and Spain and spanned the acute and convalescent phases of COVID-19. The material from the prospective study consisted of cDNA or gDNA derived from T cells, B-cell-depleted T cells, or PBMCs. Where HLA class I and class II types were available, the types were taken from metadata supplied by the sample provider, not from assay-based typing. The repertoires were released in a freely available public database intended as a resource for research on the immune response to SARS-CoV-2. Samples came from the ongoing ImmuneRACE study (first 160 participants) plus 1,254 subjects from 6 global collaborators. Deeply sampled blood TCRbeta repertoires from subjects exposed to, actively infected with, or recovered from COVID-19 were included in the dataset. The sample metadata nearly always contained a de-identified subject ID, COVID-19 status, age in years and sex. General study outcomes and caveats: The amount of clinical and demographic metadata varied by source and participant and was provided uncurated.

Trimming removed 1 base from V and 3 bases from J; the gene matches leave 12 bases unexplained. There are 17 amino acids in the CDR3, from cysteine to phenylalanine inclusive. CDR3 DNA only is kept here, 51 bases in frame from base 1. The germline V gene (reference sequence) sets CDR1 to LNHNV and CDR2 to YYDKDF. Participants in the prospective study were enrolled through a virtual design, were aged about 18 to 100 years, and lived in roughly 24 United States geographic areas. In the prospective study, cohorts were assigned on the basis of participant-reported clinical history obtained from a screening survey and a study questionnaire. For ImmuneRACE Cohort 3, a participant was defined as recovered based on two consecutive negative NP/OP PCR tests, clearance by a healthcare professional, or resolution of symptoms. Each participant in the prospective study had whole blood, serum and a nasopharyngeal or oropharyngeal swab collected by mobile phlebotomists. Over an approximately 2-month period, participants in the prospective study had the option of providing additional blood draws and questionnaires. Before DNA extraction, blood samples from the prospective study were shipped at room temperature or frozen.

TCRbeta CDR3 regions were amplified from genomic DNA using the immunoSEQ Assay, a bias-controlled multiplex PCR. Regarding the original processing steps: The number of nucleated cells in each sample was estimated from the amplification of reference gene primers within the assay. To quantify the absolute abundance of each unique TCRbeta CDR3 rearrangement, sequence reads were collapsed and filtered. For each sample, productive Simpson clonality was calculated as the square root of Simpson's diversity index over productive rearrangements. TCRdb re-hosts the immuneACCESS table, in-frame sequences only. Its copies lack some clones; in the studies checked, an unresolved V gene accounts for under half of them, and the cause for the rest is not known. V, J and clone size were drawn from that table, and D and trimming were deduced from the DNA. This sample holds about 250,000 clones; about nine tenths were observed only once. 15% of the sample comes from the top ten.

Concerning this clone: Its antigen target is currently unknown. Per-base quality was not reported, and no clone a single base away is much larger than it.

This receptor was taken from a man aged 18 to 30 who had recovered from COVID-19. The sequenced sample was PBMCs or T cells enriched from blood (not recorded which). The V and J genes are TRBV15 and TRBJ2-7; the junction holds 7 bases that match TRBD2. Here is the DNA: TGTGCCACCAGCAGAGGGCCTCTAGCGGTGTCTGTCTACGAGCAGTACTTC. Its protein is CATSRGPLAVSVYEQYF. Full variable domain (CDR3 extended with the reference TRBV15 and TRBJ2-7 proteins): DAMVIQNPRYQVTQFGKPVTLSCSQTLNHNVMYWYQQKSSQAPKLLFHYYDKDFNNEADTPDNFQSRRPNTSFCFLDIRSPGLGDTAMYLCATSRGPLAVSVYEQYFGPGTRLTVT.